What follows is one T cell receptor beta chain and its context. Looked up from germline, CDR1 is MNHNS and CDR2 is SASEGT. The CDR3 is 18 residues long. J gave up 4 bases and V 6 bases, and 14 bases lay outside the gene matches. This sample was taken from a study of T cells in Graves' hyperthyroidism and ophthalmopathy. Template material for amplifying TCR beta CDR3 regions consisted of RNA transcripts. The study used the HTBI primer set for a first-round RT-PCR of the TCR CDR3. TCRdb re-derived calls from the multiplex PCR reads in MiXCR, one entry per CDR3 protein. The data hold fewer than 350,000 distinct CDR3 sequences, with 20% to 25% observed a single time.

This receptor was obtained from a woman aged 45-65 years with Graves' hyperthyroidism. Sequences were obtained from blood. The chain combines TRBV6-1 with TRBJ2-2; 10 nucleotides line up with TRBD2. The CDR3 DNA reads as TGTGCCAGCAGCGAGAGGGGAAGCGGGAGGGCCTCCACCGGGGAGCTGTTTTTT. Protein: CASSERGSGRASTGELFF.